The 28 T cell receptor beta chains reported below all come from one sample, sequenced in a study of blood T cell repertoires in COVID-19. The assay was immunoSEQ multiplex PCR, and TCRdb's table has in-frame clones only and misses some. The sample contains 150,000 to 200,000 clones, approximately 80% of which appear only once. Specimen: PBMCs or T cells enriched from blood (not recorded which). The receptors were gathered from a man aged 35 to 55 who had recovered from COVID-19.

CDR3 coding DNA: TGTGCCAGCAGCTTATTGGCGACAGAGACATCTAACTATGGCTACACCTTC. Its translation: CASSLLATETSNYGYTF. The chain is built from TRBV7-9 and TRBJ1-2; the D gene is possibly TRBD1 (5 bases). The germline CDR1 and CDR2 sequences are SEHNR and FQNEAQ (reference sequence). The CDR3 loop spans 17 amino acids. Trimming cost V 2 bases and J 0 bases, with 16 bases left between them.

The chain is built from TRBV19 and TRBJ1-2; 8 bases map to TRBD1. This CDR3 is 14 amino acids long. Trimming cost V 10 bases and J 8 bases; bases outside gene matches: 15. CDR1 is LNHDA, CDR2 SQIVND, per germline (reference sequence). CDR3 sequence reads: CATLDRGLGRGYTF. The CDR3 DNA follows: TGTGCCACTCTCGACAGGGGCTTGGGAAGGGGCTACACCTTC.

The chain carries TRBV6-5 and TRBJ1-1, with 7 bases aligning to TRBD1. Trimming at V came to 6 bases and at J to 7 bases, leaving 2 bases not matched to a gene. The germline V gene encodes CDR1 MNHEY and CDR2 SVGAGI. This CDR3 is built from 11 residues. The CDR3 spells CASRGQVEAFF. For the CDR3, the DNA is TGTGCCAGCAGAGGACAGGTTGAAGCTTTCTTT.

This chain connects TRBV15 to TRBJ2-2, with TRBD1 matching over 7 bases. V dropped 2 bases and J dropped 2; count of bases not matched to a gene: 11. This CDR3 region has 18 residues. The V gene's germline CDR1 is LNHNV and CDR2 YYDKDF (reference sequence). Here the CDR3 reads CATSRIRQGFGNTGELFF. CDR3 DNA sequence: TGTGCCACCAGCAGAATACGACAGGGCTTCGGCAACACCGGGGAGCTGTTTTTT.

The chain joins TRBV6-4 to TRBJ2-4; perhaps TRBD1 as D (5 bases). Trimming removed 3 bases from V and 9 bases from J, with 21 bases in between. CDR1 and CDR2 (germline): MRHNA, SNTAGT. This CDR3 is built from 16 residues. The CDR3 nucleotides read TGTGCCAGCAGTGAGAGACCAGGGCCTTCTGAGGTCATTCAGTACTTC. Translated, it gives CASSERPGPSEVIQYF.

The rearrangement links TRBV6-5 to TRBJ1-1; TRBD1 matches at 10 bases. J lost 3 bases, V lost 0 bases, and 4 bases had no gene match. The CDR3 is 16 residues long. The germline V gene has CDR1 MNHEY and CDR2 SVGAGI. Here the CDR3 reads CASSYSRGTGDTEAFF. The CDR3 DNA reads as TGTGCCAGCAGTTACTCTCGGGGGACAGGGGACACTGAAGCTTTCTTT.

This clone was detected a few times. Here the CDR3 reads CASSLYMNTEAFF. CDR3 DNA sequence: TGTGCCAGCAGCTTATACATGAACACTGAAGCTTTCTTT. The rearrangement links TRBV7-3 to TRBJ1-1; no definite D call. The CDR3 runs 13 residues. The germline gives CDR1 SGHTA, CDR2 FQGTGA. Trimming left V 2 bases short and J 0 bases short, with 4 bases between.

This clone was counted a few times. The chain joins TRBV2 to TRBJ1-2; D is ambiguous. The CDR3 runs to 12 residues. V was trimmed by 6 bases and J by 7 bases, leaving 12 bases between them. The germline CDR1 and CDR2 sequences are SNHLY and FYNNEI. The CDR3 DNA reads as TGTGCCAGCAGGCTACCCTCAGGTGGCTACACCTTC. Translated, it gives CASRLPSGGYTF. The full variable domain, with the rest looked up from reference TRBV2 and TRBJ1-2, is EPEVTQTPSHQVTQMGQEVILRCVPISNHLYFYWYRQILGQKVEFLVSFYNNEISEKSEIFDDQFSVERPDGSNFTLKIRSTKLEDSAMYFCASRLPSGGYTFGSGTRLTVV.

The V gene is TRBV6-5, the J gene TRBJ2-7, with TRBD1 matching 7 bases. The CDR3 has 15 amino acids. Germline values: CDR1 MNHEY, CDR2 SVGAGI. V gave up 5 bases and J gave up 4 bases; unmatched junction bases: 11. The CDR3 region is CASSRQGSGSYEQYV. CDR3 sequence (DNA): TGTGCCAGCAGTAGACAGGGAAGCGGCTCTTACGAGCAGTACGTC.

This clone was observed at least ten times. The rearrangement uses TRBV3-1 (or the pseudogene TRBV3-2) and TRBJ2-7, with a possible D match to TRBD2 (6 bases). This CDR3 has 16 residues. Trimming cost V 4 bases and J 2 bases, with 18 bases left between them. In germline, CDR1 is LGHDT, CDR2 YNNKEL (reference sequence). The CDR3 bases are TGTGCCAGCAGCCTAGAAGGGCGGGGCGGTACCTACGAGCAGTACTTC. Translating it yields CASSLEGRGGTYEQYF.

The chain links TRBV19 to TRBJ2-5; 7 positions agree with TRBD2. The V segment lost 4 bases and the J segment 4 bases; nucleotides outside the gene matches: 15. The CDR3 length is 17 residues. CDR1 is LNHDA, CDR2 SQIVND, per germline (reference sequence). CDR3 DNA: TGTGCCAGTAGTACCTGGACTAGAGTGGAGTCAAGAGAGACCCAGTACTTC. This codes for CASSTWTRVESRETQYF.

In this sample, this clone turned up once. The chain links TRBV3-1 (or the pseudogene TRBV3-2) to TRBJ2-7, with TRBD2 matching 9 bases. The CDR3 has 14 residues. V was pared by 8 bases and J by 5 bases, with 10 bases of the junction left unmatched. Germline CDR1 LGHDT, CDR2 YNNKEL (reference sequence). In DNA, the CDR3 is TGTGCCAGCGGGCACAAGGCTAGCGGGGACGAGCAGTACTTC. Translated, it gives CASGHKASGDEQYF.

The CDR3 coding sequence is TGCGCCAGCAGCTTGTACGCGGGGGGGCCCCAAGAGACCCAGTACTTC. Translation gives CASSLYAGGPQETQYF. The V and J genes are TRBV5-1 and TRBJ2-5; 9 nucleotides line up with TRBD2. After removal of 1 base from V and 1 base from J, the junction contained 5 bases not matched to a gene. The CDR3 sequence is 16 residues long. Germline V gene lookup returns CDR1 SGHRS and CDR2 YFSETQ. Drawing the rest from reference TRBV5-1 and TRBJ2-5, the complete variable domain is KAGVTQTPRYLIKTRGQQVTLSCSPISGHRSVSWYQQTPGQGLQFLFEYFSETQRNKGNFPGRFSGRQFSNSRSEMNVSTLELGDSALYLCASSLYAGGPQETQYFGPGTRLLVL.

This clone was recorded a few times. The rearrangement links TRBV11-2 to TRBJ1-3, with 9 bases identical to TRBD1. J lost 7 bases, V lost 6 bases, and 7 bases had no gene match. CDR1 and CDR2 from the germline V gene are SGHAT and FQNNGV. The CDR3 sequence is 14 residues long. The CDR3 DNA reads TGTGCCAGCAGTCTACAGGGGGCTGTGAACACCATATATTTT. Its translation: CASSLQGAVNTIYF.

This chain uses TRBV10-3 with TRBJ1-2; D remains ambiguous. Germline lookup yields CDR1 ENHRY and CDR2 SYGVKD. The CDR3 covers 15 residues. V was cut by 6 bases and J by 4 bases, with 18 bases left in between. CDR3 region: CAISPLSSDGYGYTF. As DNA, the CDR3 is TGTGCCATCAGCCCCCTCAGTAGCGACGGCTATGGCTACACCTTC.

The chain joins TRBV12-3 or TRBV12-4 to TRBJ1-2; no definite D call. The V and J ends lost 5 bases and 8 bases respectively, with 9 bases between them. The CDR3 is made up of 11 amino acids. For the CDR3, the DNA is TGTGCCAGCAGTGCCGGGGAGGGCTACACCTTC. It encodes CASSAGEGYTF.

This chain links TRBV9 with TRBJ2-7; 7 positions match TRBD2. V shed 0 bases and J 2 bases; nucleotides not matched to a gene: 14. The CDR3 is 18 amino acids. Germline V lookup: CDR1 SGDLS, CDR2 YYNGEE. In DNA, the CDR3 is TGTGCCAGCAGCGTAGCGGGGGAACCGGGGGGTTCAACCTACGAGCAGTACTTC. It translates to CASSVAGEPGGSTYEQYF. Variable domain in full (rest from reference TRBV9 and TRBJ2-7): DSGVTQTPKHLITATGQRVTLRCSPRSGDLSVYWYQQSLDQGLQFLIQYYNGEERAKGNILERFSAQQFPDLHSELNLSSLELGDSALYFCASSVAGEPGGSTYEQYFGPGTRLTVT.

The rearrangement uses TRBV7-9 and TRBJ1-2; 7 positions match TRBD1. V was pared by 3 bases and J by 8 bases, with 6 bases of the junction left unmatched. Per the germline V gene, CDR1 is SEHNR and CDR2 is FQNEAQ (reference sequence). The CDR3 has 13 residues. DNA of the CDR3: TGTGCCAGCAGCTTGGGACAGCTCGGAGGCTACACCTTC. Translating it yields CASSLGQLGGYTF.

V is TRBV2 and J is TRBJ2-7; 7 bases line up with TRBD1. Germline V lookup: CDR1 SNHLY, CDR2 FYNNEI. V shed 5 bases, J shed 5 bases, and the junction held 3 bases outside the gene matches. The CDR3 contains 12 residues. This chain's CDR3 is CASSTTGDEQYV. CDR3 sequence (DNA): TGTGCCAGCAGTACCACAGGGGACGAGCAGTACGTC.

This chain's CDR3 is CASSLTGGTLNTEAFF. The DNA for the CDR3 is TGTGCCAGCAGCTTAACGGGGGGGACATTGAACACTGAAGCTTTCTTT. The V call is TRBV7-3, the J call TRBJ1-1; D perhaps matches TRBD1 (6 bases). Trimming took off 0 bases at V and 0 bases at J, with 11 bases between the two ends. This CDR3 has 16 amino acids. Germline V gene lookup returns CDR1 SGHTA and CDR2 FQGTGA.

The chain employs TRBV3-1 (or the pseudogene TRBV3-2) and TRBJ2-2, with 7 bases that match TRBD1. From germline, CDR1 is LGHDT and CDR2 YNNKEL (reference sequence). The length of the CDR3 is 16 residues. V shed 7 bases and J 7 bases; nucleotides not matched to a gene: 15. CDR3 sequence: CASTSRGSGQNGELFF. Written as DNA, the CDR3 is TGTGCCAGCACCTCACGGGGATCGGGACAGAACGGGGAGCTGTTTTTT.

The chain uses TRBV5-4 and TRBJ1-4; 7 nucleotides align to TRBD1. The CDR3 consists of 16 residues. Trimming took 0 bases from V and 8 from J; bases not matched to a gene: 10. Germline assignment: CDR1 SGHNT and CDR2 YYREEE (reference sequence). CDR3 nucleotide sequence: TGTGCCAGCAGCTTGGGGAATGACAGGGCGAGGGAAAAACTGTTTTTT. Translation gives CASSLGNDRAREKLFF.

This clone turned up a few times. CDR3 DNA: TGTGCCAGCAGGCTAGCCCCGGCAGGGGGATACAATGAGCAGTTCTTC. Protein: CASRLAPAGGYNEQFF. The chain employs TRBV4-2 and TRBJ2-1; TRBD1 agrees at 7 bases. The J segment lost 4 bases and the V segment lost 6 bases, leaving 12 bases of the junction unmatched. CDR3 length equals 16 residues. CDR1 is LGHNA, CDR2 YNFKEQ, per germline.

The chain is built from TRBV7-8 and TRBJ2-5; tentative D call: TRBD1 (5 bases). V lost 3 bases and J lost 2, with 7 bases in between. CDR1 and CDR2 from the germline V gene are SGHVS and FQNEAQ. This CDR3 contains 13 residues. The chain's CDR3 is CASSFRQQETQYF. CDR3 DNA: TGTGCCAGCAGCTTCCGACAGCAAGAGACCCAGTACTTC.

This chain uses TRBV9 with TRBJ2-5, with D maybe TRBD1 (5 bases). CDR3 length: 13 residues. Germline-derived CDR1 and CDR2 are SGDLS and YYNGEE. V lost 0 bases and J lost 5, with 8 bases in between. CDR3 loop: CASSVEGFETQYF. The CDR3 DNA follows: TGTGCCAGCAGCGTAGAGGGGTTCGAGACCCAGTACTTC. Looking up the rest from reference TRBV9 and TRBJ2-5 gives the full variable domain: DSGVTQTPKHLITATGQRVTLRCSPRSGDLSVYWYQQSLDQGLQFLIQYYNGEERAKGNILERFSAQQFPDLHSELNLSSLELGDSALYFCASSVEGFETQYFGPGTRLLVL.

V usage is TRBV3-1 (or the pseudogene TRBV3-2) and J usage is TRBJ2-5; tentatively, D is TRBD2 (6 bases). The V end lost 8 bases, the J end lost 1 base, and 17 bases lay between the germline ends. The germline V gene encodes CDR1 LGHDT and CDR2 YNNKEL (reference sequence). This CDR3 has 15 residues. Here the CDR3 DNA reads TGTGCCAGCCTTACTCATAGCGGCCGCCAAGAGACCCAGTACTTC. This sequence encodes CASLTHSGRQETQYF.

This chain uses TRBV5-4 with TRBJ2-7; D might be TRBD1 (7 bases). The V and J ends lost 2 bases and 2 bases respectively, with 14 bases between them. Germline loops: CDR1 SGHNT, CDR2 YYREEE (reference sequence). The CDR3 is made up of 15 amino acids. This CDR3 reads CASSFGQGGTYEQYF. The CDR3 DNA is TGTGCCAGCAGCTTCGGCCAGGGGGGAACCTACGAGCAGTACTTC.

This clone was recorded a few times. The chain carries TRBV4-1 and TRBJ1-1; perhaps TRBD1 as D (6 bases). The CDR3 runs to 15 residues. CDR1 is MGHRA and CDR2 is YSYEKL in the germline V gene. Trimming shortened V by 1 base and J by 5 bases, and 14 bases separated the two germline ends. CDR3 sequence (DNA): TGCGCCAGCAGCCAAGGGGGCAGGGGAGAGACTGAAGCTTTCTTT. Its protein product is CASSQGGRGETEAFF.